This TCR beta chain is from a study of breast tumors, draining lymph nodes, adjacent tissues. The V gene's germline CDR1 is LNHDA and CDR2 SQIVND (reference sequence). This CDR3 comprises 13 residues. V lost 8 bases and J lost 11; bases outside the gene matches: 12. TCRdb called the multiplex PCR reads again in MiXCR, with one record for every CDR3 protein. The table shows 100,000 to 150,000 distinct CDR3 sequences, with less than 20% occurring only once. The lymph nodes were axillary draining lymph nodes from breast cancer patients. In the case of this clonotype: This may arise from a read error, as a much more abundant clone is one base away.

The sequencing input was axillary lymph node tissue. The chain carries TRBV19 and TRBJ2-1; 7 positions match TRBD2. The receptor was derived from a female donor with breast cancer. Some clones in this sample may be carry-over from other donors' samples. The CDR3 protein is CASSTGAGNKQFF. For the CDR3, the DNA is TGTGCCAGTTCTACGGGAGCGGGGAATAAGCAGTTCTTC.